This T cell receptor beta chain was observed in a study of blood T cell repertoires in COVID-19. For the study at large: Spain, Italy and the United States supplied samples that represented acute and convalescent COVID-19. Sources were T cells, B-cell-depleted T cells, or PBMCs; the material itself was cDNA or gDNA.

Recruited during active infection, patients (from Seattle) were subsequently followed longitudinally. Profiling relied on immunoSEQ multiplex PCR, and the TCRdb table lists in-frame clones only, not all of them. The sample has about 180,000 clones, 81% seen once. CDR1 is KGHSH and CDR2 is LQKENI in the germline V gene. V shed 3 bases and J shed 0 bases, with 15 bases lying between them. The CDR3 extends over 17 amino acids. Input material: peripheral blood. The clonotype comes from a woman older than 75 with COVID-19, enrolled during active disease. The rearrangement joins TRBV18 to TRBJ1-5; no definite D call. CDR3 loop: CASSPNYDAYSNQPQHF. CDR3 in DNA: TGTGCCAGCTCACCCAACTATGACGCGTATAGCAATCAGCCCCAGCATTTT.